Below are 21 T cell receptor beta chains sequenced from a single sample in a study of T cell responses to AZD1222 COVID-19 vaccine. Assay: immunoSEQ multiplex PCR; the TCRdb copy retains only in-frame clones and omits some. Here the sample spans 85,000 to 130,000 clones, around 91% being singletons. This material consisted of peripheral blood, taken 28 days after the second AZD1222 dose. Receptors were obtained from an adult who received the AZD1222 COVID-19 vaccine.

The rearrangement uses TRBV7-2 and TRBJ1-3; 7 bases line up with TRBD1. The CDR3 spans 16 residues. The V segment lost 5 bases and the J segment 2 bases; nucleotides outside the gene matches: 9. Germline values: CDR1 SGHTA, CDR2 FQGNSA. This chain's CDR3 is CASSVSQGSTGNTIYF. CDR3 in DNA: TGTGCCAGCAGCGTATCACAGGGGTCTACTGGAAACACCATATATTTT.

The chain is built from TRBV18 and TRBJ1-4; 7 positions match TRBD1. Trimming cost V 3 bases and J 1 base; bases outside gene matches: 11. The germline V gene encodes CDR1 KGHSH and CDR2 LQKENI. There are 18 residues in the CDR3. DNA for the CDR3: TGTGCCAGCTCACCCGGGGCAGGGGGAAGTGAAACTAATGAAAAACTGTTTTTT. The encoded protein is CASSPGAGGSETNEKLFF.

This clone was recorded only once. The chain uses TRBV7-2 and TRBJ2-3; possibly TRBD2 for D (6 bases). This CDR3 region has 14 residues. From germline, CDR1 is SGHTA and CDR2 FQGNSA. Between the trimmed V and J ends, which lost 5 bases and 0 bases, there was a span of 9 bases. The chain's CDR3 is CASSMGLSTDTQYF. CDR3 nucleotides: TGTGCCAGCAGCATGGGACTTAGCACAGATACGCAGTATTTT.

The rearrangement uses TRBV4-3 and TRBJ2-3, with D perhaps TRBD2 (7 bases). Germline assignment: CDR1 LGHNA and CDR2 YSLEER. This CDR3 spans 17 amino acids. V lost 1 base to trimming and J lost 2 bases, with 16 bases between them. The CDR3 region is CASSQGIGGAVTDTQYF. DNA for the CDR3: TGCGCCAGCAGCCAAGGCATAGGGGGGGCCGTCACAGATACGCAGTATTTT.

This chain uses TRBV25-1 with TRBJ1-5, with TRBD1 matching over 9 bases. The CDR3 covers 14 residues. The V gene end was trimmed by 4 bases and the J gene end by 4 bases; junction bases not matched to a gene: 2. CDR1 is MGHDK, CDR2 SYGVNS, per germline. CDR3 loop: CASSGGTGNQPQHF. The CDR3 DNA is TGTGCCAGCAGTGGAGGGACAGGGAATCAGCCCCAGCATTTT. Full variable domain (missing parts from reference TRBV25-1 and TRBJ1-5): EADIYQTPRYLVIGTGKKITLECSQTMGHDKMYWYQQDPGMELHLIHYSYGVNSTEKGDLSSESTVSRIRTEHFPLTLESARPSHTSQYLCASSGGTGNQPQHFGDGTRLSIL.

The chain employs TRBV19 and TRBJ1-2, with D unclear. The V and J ends lost 5 bases and 5 bases respectively, with 9 bases between them. CDR1 and CDR2 (germline): LNHDA, SQIVND (reference sequence). The CDR3 extends over 12 amino acids. Here the CDR3 reads CASSPTAYGYTF. For the CDR3, the DNA is TGTGCCAGTAGTCCCACCGCGTATGGCTACACCTTC.

In its sample, this clone was seen once. The chain employs TRBV6-5 and TRBJ2-7; no definite D call. The CDR3 extends over 14 amino acids. With 3 bases removed from V and 3 bases from J, the gap between germline ends came to 12 bases. Germline V lookup: CDR1 MNHEY, CDR2 SVGAGI. For the CDR3, the DNA is TGTGCCAGCAGTTATTCTTATCACAGCTACGAGCAGTACTTC. Translating gives CASSYSYHSYEQYF.

The CDR3 here is CSVSRYDGANVLTF. Written as DNA, the CDR3 is TGCAGCGTTAGTAGGTATGATGGGGCCAACGTCCTGACTTTC. The chain couples TRBV29-1 to TRBJ2-6; unclear D gene. Trimming took off 5 bases at V and 3 bases at J, with 11 bases between the two ends. CDR1 SQVTM and CDR2 ANQGSEA come from the germline V gene. The CDR3 is made up of 14 amino acids.

CDR3 protein: CASSLQGYGNTIYF. The CDR3 DNA is TGTGCCAGCAGCTTACAGGGGTACGGAAACACCATATATTTT. V gene TRBV11-2 combines with J gene TRBJ1-3, with D perhaps TRBD1 (6 bases). Looked up from germline, CDR1 is SGHAT and CDR2 is FQNNGV. This CDR3 contains 14 residues. The ends were cut back, 2 bases at V and 4 bases at J, with 9 bases in the middle.

The rearrangement uses TRBV30 and TRBJ1-3; D uncertain. Trimming took 4 bases from V and 0 from J, leaving 13 bases between them. In germline, CDR1 is GTSNPN, CDR2 SVGIG (reference sequence). The CDR3 length is 15 residues. The CDR3 DNA reads TGTGCCTGGACCTTAGAGGCGGGCTCTGGAAACACCATATATTTT. Amino acids: CAWTLEAGSGNTIYF.

This rearrangement joins TRBV11-2 to TRBJ1-5; possible D gene TRBD1, 5 bases. The CDR3 length is 15 residues. Looked up from germline, CDR1 is SGHAT and CDR2 is FQNNGV. Trimming took 6 bases from V and 6 from J, leaving 18 bases between them. CDR3 coding DNA: TGTGCCAGCAGTTATACCCAGGGCCGGGGTCAGCCCCAGCATTTT. Residues: CASSYTQGRGQPQHF.

The chain links TRBV20-1 to TRBJ1-1; D gene unclear. The CDR3 contains 14 residues. CDR1 is DFQATT and CDR2 is SNEGSKA in the germline V gene (reference sequence). Trimming shortened V by 3 bases and J by 0 bases, and 11 bases separated the two germline ends. As DNA, the CDR3 is TGCAGTGCTAGTGAGGGTCTCATGAACACTGAAGCTTTCTTT. Its protein product is CSASEGLMNTEAFF.

This clone was found once. For the CDR3, the DNA is TGTGCCAGCAGCCAGGGCTTTCCCGGGGAGCTGTTTTTT. Amino acids: CASSQGFPGELFF. V is TRBV3-1 (or the pseudogene TRBV3-2) and J is TRBJ2-2; D remains unclear. This CDR3 contains 13 residues. V dropped 3 bases and J dropped 6 bases, with 8 bases sitting between them. Germline V gene sequence: CDR1 LGHDT, CDR2 YNNKEL (reference sequence).

V and J are TRBV2 and TRBJ2-7; possibly TRBD2 for D (6 bases). The germline CDR1 and CDR2 sequences are SNHLY and FYNNEI. The length of the CDR3 is 12 residues. The V gene lost 8 bases and the J gene lost 7 bases, with 15 bases spanning the gap. DNA of the CDR3: TGTGCCAGCCGGCGGGACGCCGGAGAGCAGTACTTC. Its translation is CASRRDAGEQYF. The full variable domain, its missing parts supplied by reference TRBV2 and TRBJ2-7, is EPEVTQTPSHQVTQMGQEVILRCVPISNHLYFYWYRQILGQKVEFLVSFYNNEISEKSEIFDDQFSVERPDGSNFTLKIRSTKLEDSAMYFCASRRDAGEQYFGPGTRLTVT.

The genes are TRBV5-4 and TRBJ1-2, with D possibly being TRBD1 (6 bases). CDR1 SGHNT and CDR2 YYREEE come from the germline V gene (reference sequence). CDR3 length: 14 residues. Trimming cost V 4 bases and J 4 bases, with 14 bases left between them. The CDR3 region is CASSERQVTYGYTF. CDR3 nucleotides: TGTGCCAGCAGCGAACGACAGGTAACCTATGGCTACACCTTC.

The rearrangement joins TRBV7-9 to TRBJ2-7; 9 nucleotides align to TRBD1. The CDR3 is 13 amino acids. CDR1 is SEHNR and CDR2 is FQNEAQ in the germline V gene (reference sequence). Trimming cost V 2 bases and J 5 bases; bases outside gene matches: 1. This chain's CDR3 is CASSLRQGDEQYF. CDR3 nucleotides: TGTGCCAGCAGCTTAAGACAGGGGGACGAGCAGTACTTC.

V is TRBV30 and J is TRBJ1-1; the D gene is possibly TRBD1 (6 bases). CDR3 size: 16 residues. CDR1 and CDR2 (germline): GTSNPN, SVGIG (reference sequence). With 1 base removed from V and 0 bases from J, the gap between germline ends came to 15 bases. The CDR3 protein is CAWSGTAGAMNTEAFF. The CDR3 DNA follows: TGTGCCTGGAGTGGAACAGCAGGGGCCATGAACACTGAAGCTTTCTTT. Variable domain in full (rest from reference TRBV30 and TRBJ1-1): SQTIHQWPATLVQPVGSPLSLECTVEGTSNPNLYWYRQAAGRGLQLLFYSVGIGQISSEVPQNLSASRPQDRQFILSSKKLLLSDSGFYLCAWSGTAGAMNTEAFFGQGTRLTVV.

V is TRBV2 and J is TRBJ2-7, with D perhaps being TRBD1 or TRBD2 (7 bases each). The germline gives CDR1 SNHLY, CDR2 FYNNEI. V lost 1 base and J lost 4, with 17 bases in between. The CDR3 runs 16 residues. CDR3 protein: CASSEGLGRGGYEQYF. The DNA for the CDR3 is TGTGCCAGCAGTGAAGGCTTGGGCAGGGGGGGGTACGAGCAGTACTTC.

This clone was picked up a small number of times. In DNA, the CDR3 is TGCAGCTCTTCAGGCCTAAACAATGGCTACACCTTC. Protein sequence: CSSSGLNNGYTF. The chain carries TRBV29-1 and TRBJ1-2; no definite D call. This CDR3 contains 12 residues. Trimming stripped 8 bases from V and 6 bases from J, with 16 bases between. Germline assignment: CDR1 SQVTM and CDR2 ANQGSEA.

V is TRBV27 and J is TRBJ2-7; 7 positions match TRBD1. The germline V gene has CDR1 MNHEY and CDR2 SMNVEV (reference sequence). This CDR3 comprises 16 residues. The V segment lost 0 bases and the J segment 0 bases; nucleotides outside the gene matches: 5. The CDR3 spells CASSLSTGMASYEQYF. In DNA form, the CDR3 reads TGTGCCAGCAGTTTATCGACAGGGATGGCCTCCTACGAGCAGTACTTC.

This clone was observed a few times. The chain combines TRBV19 with TRBJ2-1; 13 bases match TRBD2. This CDR3 has 18 amino acids. J lost 2 bases, V lost 3 bases, and 7 bases had no gene match. CDR1 and CDR2 from the germline V gene are LNHDA and SQIVND (reference sequence). DNA for the CDR3: TGTGCCAGTAGTATCCGACTAGCGGGGGGCATGACCTACAATGAGCAGTTCTTC. This gives the protein CASSIRLAGGMTYNEQFF.